This T cell receptor beta chain was found in a study of metastatic and nonmetastatic thyroid tumors (dated by TCRdb to the early 2020s). In the study overall: For patients with malignant and with benign thyroid disease, the researchers compared repertoires between peripheral blood samples and tumor or nodule tissue samples. On the study overall, not on this receptor specifically: In both blood and tumor samples, malignant tumors were reported to have significantly higher TCR beta diversity than benign nodules.

None of the patients had been given any treatment before thyroid surgery. The study retrospectively analysed patient clinical samples collected from about 2012 to 2018 using T-cell receptor beta sequencing. The CDR3 measures 14 amino acids from cysteine to phenylalanine. Only the CDR3 DNA is retained, 42 bases long and in frame from the first base. CDR1 and CDR2 were assigned from the germline V gene (reference sequence) as MNHEY and SMNVEV. V loses 2 bases, J loses 6 bases, and the germline ends lie 13 bases apart. Library creation used PCR. Data came from an Illumina HiSeq 4000. High-throughput sequencing was used to profile the TCR beta-chain CDR3 region of each patient. Per the authors' processing: The researchers built a classifier to tell apart papillary thyroid cancer patients with distant metastasis, based on CDR3 differences among clinicopathological groups. Repertoire diversity was assessed with the Shannon index, and tumor-blood repertoire similarity with the Morisita-Horn index. The public sequencing data were trimmed at Q25 with fastp and processed into clonotypes with MiXCR by TCRdb, which kept only in-frame beta chains. None of the V and J calls come from the authors' own analysis; TCRdb made them. This sample holds about 13,000 clones; about 23% were observed only once. The ten most abundant clones make up 3.6% of the sample.

By share, this clone ranks as medium-sized (0.01 to 0.1%). The antigen this receptor binds is unknown. Qualities for individual bases were not recorded, and no much larger clone is one base off. This sequence originates from a female donor with papillary thyroid cancer or a benign thyroid nodule (not recorded which). Some clones in this sample may be carry-over from other donors' samples. The V and J segments used are TRBV27 and TRBJ1-1; a weak D assignment points to TRBD1 (6 bases agree). The sequencing input was blood. The bases read TGTGCCAGCAGTTTACACTGGGGGGCGGCTGAAGCTTTCTTT. This translates into CASSLHWGAAEAFF.